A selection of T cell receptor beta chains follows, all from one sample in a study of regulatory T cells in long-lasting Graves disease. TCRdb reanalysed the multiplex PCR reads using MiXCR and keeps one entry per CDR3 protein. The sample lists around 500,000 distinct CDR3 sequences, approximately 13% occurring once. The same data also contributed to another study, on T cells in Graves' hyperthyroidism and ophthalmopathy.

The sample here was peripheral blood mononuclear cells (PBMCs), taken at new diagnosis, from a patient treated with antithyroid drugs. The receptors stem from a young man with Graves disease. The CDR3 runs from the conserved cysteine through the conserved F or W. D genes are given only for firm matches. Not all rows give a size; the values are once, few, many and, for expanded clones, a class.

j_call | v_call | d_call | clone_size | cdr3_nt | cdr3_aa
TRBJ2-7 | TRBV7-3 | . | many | TGTGCCAGCAGTCCCCTACGGGAGCAGTACTTC | CASSPLREQYF
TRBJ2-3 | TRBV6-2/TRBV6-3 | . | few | TGTGCCAGCAGCCGGGCCTCCCATTATACGCAGTATTTT | CASSRASHYTQYF
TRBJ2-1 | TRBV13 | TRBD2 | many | TGTGCCAGCAGCCAGACTAGCGGGGGGCCTAAGGAGCAGTTCTTC | CASSQTSGGPKEQFF
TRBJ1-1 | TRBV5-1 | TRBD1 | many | TGCGCCAGCAGCTTCCTCCTAGGACAGGGGGCCTTTGAAGCTTTCTTT | CASSFLLGQGAFEAFF
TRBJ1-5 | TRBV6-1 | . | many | TGTGCCAGCAGTGAAATTGGCCCCCCGGCCGCCCAGCATTTT | CASSEIGPPAAQHF
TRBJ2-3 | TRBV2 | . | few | TGTGCCAGCAACCACCTATACACAGATACGCAGTATTTT | CASNHLYTDTQYF
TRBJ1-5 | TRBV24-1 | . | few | TGTGCCACCTCAGGTTTGGGCACTGGGGAGCCCCAGCATTTT | CATSGLGTGEPQHF
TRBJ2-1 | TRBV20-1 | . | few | TGCAGTGCTAGACCCGAGAGCCAAACCTACAATGAGCAGTTCTTC | CSARPESQTYNEQFF
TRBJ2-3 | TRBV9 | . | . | TGTGCCAGCAGCGTAGACCGTGGAAGCACAGATACGCAGTATTTT | CASSVDRGSTDTQYF
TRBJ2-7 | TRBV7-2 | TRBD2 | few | TGTGCCAGCAAAGTGCCCGGGGGGGGTGAGCAGTACTTC | CASKVPGGGEQYF
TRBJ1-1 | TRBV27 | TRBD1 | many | TGTGCCAGCACAGGGGGCGGCTTGAACACTGAAGCTTTCTTT | CASTGGGLNTEAFF
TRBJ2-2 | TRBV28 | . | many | TGTGCCAGCAGTCTACTTCGGTCCGGGGAGCTGTTTTTT | CASSLLRSGELFF
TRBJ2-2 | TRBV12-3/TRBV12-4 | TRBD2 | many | TGTGCCAGCAGTTTAAGTCCCCTCCGCGGACTAGCGGGAGTTGCAGGGGAGCTGTTTTTT | CASSLSPLRGLAGVAGELFF
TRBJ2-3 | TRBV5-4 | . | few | TGTGCCAGCAGCTTGTGGGAGTTGGACACAGATACGCAGTATTTT | CASSLWELDTDTQYF
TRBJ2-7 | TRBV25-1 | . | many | TGTGCCAGCAGTGACTCCCGGGGCCAGGGCTACGAGCAGTACTTC | CASSDSRGQGYEQYF
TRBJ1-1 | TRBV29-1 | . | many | TGCAGCGCCGTCATGAACACTGAAGCTTTCTTT | CSAVMNTEAFF
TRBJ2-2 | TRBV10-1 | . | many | TGCGCCAGCAGCCCTCCGGGGAGAAACACCGGGGAGCTGTTTTTT | CASSPPGRNTGELFF
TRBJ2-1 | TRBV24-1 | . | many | TGTGCCACCAGTGAAGGCTGGACAGCTGTCTACAATGAGCAGTTCTTC | CATSEGWTAVYNEQFF
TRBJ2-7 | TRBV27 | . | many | TGTGCCAGCAGCCGAGGGGGGGGGAGATCCTACGAGCAGTACTTC | CASSRGGGRSYEQYF
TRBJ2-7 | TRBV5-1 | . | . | TGCGCCAGCAGCTTGAACACAGCCTCCTACGAGCAGTACTTC | CASSLNTASYEQYF
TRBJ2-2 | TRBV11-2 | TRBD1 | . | TGTGCCACCGGGACAGGGTTGACCGGGGAGCTGTTGTTT | CATGTGLTGELLF
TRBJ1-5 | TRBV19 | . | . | TGTGCCAGTACCTCGCGGGGAAGCAATCAGCCCCAGCATTTT | CASTSRGSNQPQHF
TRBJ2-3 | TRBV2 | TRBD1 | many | TGTGCCAGCAGAGGTGGGACAGGGGGCACAGATACGCAGTATTTT | CASRGGTGGTDTQYF
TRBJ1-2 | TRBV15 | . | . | TGTGCCACCAGCAGAGAGGGGACGGGGCTGGGCTACACCTTC | CATSREGTGLGYTF
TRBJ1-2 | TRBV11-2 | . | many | TGTGCCAGCCGTCTTGACGGTCTACGAGGCTACACCTTC | CASRLDGLRGYTF
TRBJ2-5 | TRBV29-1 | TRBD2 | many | TGCAGCGTTGTGGCGGGCGGGGGACCTTCGGAGACCCAGTACTTC | CSVVAGGGPSETQYF
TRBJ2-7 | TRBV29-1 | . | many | TGCAGCGTTTCCGACATTAGCTCCTACGAGCAGTACTTC | CSVSDISSYEQYF